Listed below are T cell receptor beta chains from one sample, sequenced in a study of STAT5B mutations in CD4+ large granular lymphocyte leukemia. Profiled with immunoSEQ multiplex PCR; TCRdb holds only in-frame clones, not every one. Of roughly 41,000 clones detected, about 80% appear once; the ten largest clones hold 0.55%. Sample: CD4+ T cells from blood buffy coats. These receptors were obtained from a human donor in good health. CDR3s include the opening cysteine and the closing phenylalanine or tryptophan. D genes are given only for firm matches. Clone size, where shown, is once, few, many, or a class for clones that have expanded.

v_call: TRBV7-2; clone_size: NA; cdr3_length: 16; j_call: TRBJ2-7; d_call: NA; cdr3_aa: CASSLALSSAAFEQYF; cdr3_nt: TGTGCCAGCAGCTTAGCGTTGTCTAGCGCAGCGTTTGAGCAGTACTTC
v_call: TRBV10-3; clone_size: NA; cdr3_length: 17; j_call: TRBJ2-2; d_call: NA; cdr3_aa: CAISDTPGPQSAGELFF; cdr3_nt: TGTGCCATCAGTGATACCCCCGGACCTCAATCCGCCGGGGAGCTGTTTTTT
v_call: TRBV6-5; clone_size: once; cdr3_length: 12; j_call: TRBJ2-1; d_call: NA; cdr3_aa: CASSYFNNEQFF; cdr3_nt: TGTGCCAGCAGTTACTTCAACAATGAGCAGTTCTTC
v_call: TRBV6-5; clone_size: NA; cdr3_length: 15; j_call: TRBJ2-7; d_call: NA; cdr3_aa: CASSSSTVLSYEQYF; cdr3_nt: TGTGCCAGCAGTTCCTCCACAGTCCTTTCCTACGAGCAGTACTTC
v_call: TRBV9; clone_size: NA; cdr3_length: 17; j_call: TRBJ2-7; d_call: TRBD1; cdr3_aa: CASSVSTGTGSTYEQYF; cdr3_nt: TGTGCCAGCAGCGTAAGTACCGGGACAGGGTCCACCTACGAGCAGTACTTC
v_call: TRBV5-1; clone_size: NA; cdr3_length: 13; j_call: TRBJ2-7; d_call: TRBD1; cdr3_aa: CASSPGTVYEQYF; cdr3_nt: TGCGCCAGCAGCCCCGGGACAGTATACGAGCAGTACTTC
v_call: TRBV7-8; clone_size: NA; cdr3_length: 18; j_call: TRBJ1-6; d_call: NA; cdr3_aa: CASSLVTLRRSYNSPLHF; cdr3_nt: TGTGCCAGCAGCTTAGTTACCTTGCGTAGGTCCTATAATTCACCCCTCCACTTT
v_call: TRBV4-3; clone_size: NA; cdr3_length: 15; j_call: TRBJ2-3; d_call: TRBD2; cdr3_aa: CASSQDSSGSDTQYF; cdr3_nt: TGCGCCAGCAGCCAAGATTCTAGCGGGAGTGATACGCAGTATTTT
v_call: TRBV7-2; clone_size: NA; cdr3_length: 14; j_call: TRBJ1-2; d_call: NA; cdr3_aa: CASSLVGVAYGYTF; cdr3_nt: TGTGCCAGCAGCTTGGTAGGGGTGGCCTATGGCTACACCTTC
v_call: TRBV11-2; clone_size: NA; cdr3_length: 17; j_call: TRBJ2-2; d_call: NA; cdr3_aa: CASRTPGRGPNTGELFF; cdr3_nt: TGTGCCAGCAGGACCCCGGGGCGGGGACCAAACACCGGGGAGCTGTTTTTT
v_call: TRBV19; clone_size: NA; cdr3_length: 16; j_call: TRBJ1-5; d_call: TRBD1; cdr3_aa: CASSIVGQGAYQPQHF; cdr3_nt: TGTGCCAGTAGTATAGTAGGACAGGGGGCTTATCAGCCCCAGCATTTT
v_call: TRBV27; clone_size: NA; cdr3_length: 14; j_call: TRBJ1-4; d_call: TRBD1; cdr3_aa: CASGGQGAGEKLFF; cdr3_nt: TGTGCCAGCGGAGGACAGGGGGCAGGGGAAAAACTGTTTTTT
v_call: TRBV19; clone_size: NA; cdr3_length: 14; j_call: TRBJ1-1; d_call: NA; cdr3_aa: CASSRGEVETEAFF; cdr3_nt: TGTGCCAGTAGTCGAGGGGAAGTCGAGACTGAAGCTTTCTTT
v_call: TRBV7-3; clone_size: few; cdr3_length: 13; j_call: TRBJ2-2; d_call: NA; cdr3_aa: CASSAEVTGELFF; cdr3_nt: TGTGCCAGCAGCGCCGAAGTCACCGGGGAGCTGTTTTTT
v_call: TRBV27; clone_size: NA; cdr3_length: 13; j_call: TRBJ2-7; d_call: NA; cdr3_aa: CASKADRSYEQYF; cdr3_nt: TGTGCCAGCAAGGCGGACCGCTCCTACGAGCAGTACTTC
v_call: TRBV10-3; clone_size: NA; cdr3_length: 16; j_call: TRBJ2-4; d_call: TRBD1; cdr3_aa: CAISETPDRAKNIQYF; cdr3_nt: TGTGCCATCAGTGAGACCCCGGACAGGGCCAAAAACATTCAGTACTTC
v_call: TRBV4-3; clone_size: NA; cdr3_length: 18; j_call: TRBJ2-2; d_call: NA; cdr3_aa: CASSQESYSFANTGELFF; cdr3_nt: TGCGCCAGCAGCCAGGAATCCTACAGTTTCGCGAACACCGGGGAGCTGTTTTTT
v_call: TRBV11-2; clone_size: NA; cdr3_length: 14; j_call: TRBJ2-7; d_call: NA; cdr3_aa: CASSGGPSSYEQYF; cdr3_nt: TGTGCCAGCAGCGGTGGGCCCAGCTCCTACGAGCAGTACTTC
v_call: TRBV6-4; clone_size: NA; cdr3_length: 16; j_call: TRBJ2-3; d_call: TRBD2; cdr3_aa: CASSRSAGGSPDTQYF; cdr3_nt: TGTGCCAGCTCGCGATCCGCGGGAGGTTCCCCAGATACGCAGTATTTT
v_call: TRBV5-1; clone_size: NA; cdr3_length: 13; j_call: TRBJ1-2; d_call: NA; cdr3_aa: CASSKGQLYGYTF; cdr3_nt: TGCGCCAGCAGCAAAGGACAGCTCTATGGCTACACCTTC
v_call: TRBV7-2; clone_size: few; cdr3_length: 14; j_call: TRBJ2-1; d_call: TRBD2; cdr3_aa: CASSTSGVNNEQFF; cdr3_nt: TGTGCCAGCAGTACTAGCGGGGTTAACAATGAGCAGTTCTTC
v_call: TRBV4-1; clone_size: few; cdr3_length: 15; j_call: TRBJ2-5; d_call: NA; cdr3_aa: CASSRQHTWRETQYF; cdr3_nt: TGCGCCAGCAGCCGACAACACACGTGGCGGGAGACCCAGTACTTC
v_call: TRBV27; clone_size: NA; cdr3_length: 15; j_call: TRBJ1-1; d_call: TRBD1; cdr3_aa: CASRTGTGDSTEAFF; cdr3_nt: TGTGCCAGCAGGACCGGGACAGGGGATAGCACTGAAGCTTTCTTT
v_call: TRBV7-9; clone_size: NA; cdr3_length: 16; j_call: TRBJ2-3; d_call: TRBD2; cdr3_aa: CASSLLSWREVDTQYF; cdr3_nt: TGTGCCAGCAGCCTTCTCTCGTGGCGGGAGGTTGATACGCAGTATTTT
v_call: TRBV5-1; clone_size: NA; cdr3_length: 15; j_call: TRBJ2-3; d_call: TRBD2; cdr3_aa: CASSTGTSGTDTQYF; cdr3_nt: TGCGCCAGCAGCACCGGGACTAGCGGGACGGATACGCAGTATTTT
v_call: TRBV6-5; clone_size: NA; cdr3_length: 14; j_call: TRBJ1-4; d_call: NA; cdr3_aa: CASSYLGVNEKLFF; cdr3_nt: TGTGCCAGCAGTTACTTGGGAGTGAATGAAAAACTGTTTTTT
v_call: TRBV12-5; clone_size: NA; cdr3_length: 14; j_call: TRBJ2-5; d_call: TRBD1; cdr3_aa: CASGLGTGLETQYF; cdr3_nt: TGTGCTAGTGGTCTTGGGACAGGGTTAGAGACCCAGTACTTC
v_call: TRBV27; clone_size: NA; cdr3_length: 15; j_call: TRBJ2-5; d_call: NA; cdr3_aa: CASSLLAAGRETQYF; cdr3_nt: TGTGCCAGCAGTCTACTCGCGGCAGGGCGGGAGACCCAGTACTTC